These 25 T cell receptor beta chains share one sample of origin, sequenced in a study of blood T cell repertoires in COVID-19. The assay was immunoSEQ multiplex PCR, and TCRdb's table has in-frame clones only and misses some. The sample has 110,000 or so clones; 84% are singletons. Sequenced material: peripheral blood. These receptors originate from a woman aged 40 to 50 with acute or convalescent COVID-19.

The chain joins TRBV3-1 (or the pseudogene TRBV3-2) to TRBJ2-2; 10 bases map to TRBD2. CDR1 LGHDT and CDR2 YNNKEL come from the germline V gene (reference sequence). The CDR3 extends over 16 amino acids. V shed 6 bases and J 6 bases; nucleotides not matched to a gene: 10. The CDR3 protein is CASRLTSGRPPGELFF. In DNA form, the CDR3 reads TGTGCCAGCAGGTTGACTAGCGGGCGACCTCCCGGGGAGCTGTTTTTT.

V is TRBV18 and J is TRBJ1-3; 10 bases are shared with TRBD1. The CDR3 sequence is 14 residues long. With 3 bases clipped from V and 9 bases from J, the junction kept 5 bases outside the gene matches. Germline CDR1 and CDR2: KGHSH and LQKENI. The CDR3: CASSPDRGQSTIYF. Here the CDR3 DNA reads TGTGCCAGCTCACCCGACAGGGGGCAAAGCACCATATATTTT.

This clone was found a few times. The chain recombines TRBV9 with TRBJ1-3; D possibly corresponds to TRBD1 (5 bases). Trimming took 0 bases from V and 1 from J, leaving 14 bases between them. The CDR3 runs 17 residues. The germline gives CDR1 SGDLS, CDR2 YYNGEE. The CDR3 DNA reads as TGTGCCAGCAGCGTAGTAGACCAGGGCGGATCTGGAAACACCATATATTTT. Translation gives CASSVVDQGGSGNTIYF.

J is TRBJ2-7 and V is TRBV7-2; 9 nucleotides match TRBD1. The V segment lost 7 bases and the J segment 5 bases; nucleotides outside the gene matches: 9. The CDR3 is 14 amino acids. Germline V gene sequence: CDR1 SGHTA, CDR2 FQGNSA. CDR3: CASIPPGQGDEQYF. CDR3 in DNA: TGTGCCAGCATCCCCCCGGGACAGGGCGACGAGCAGTACTTC.

The chain links TRBV2 to TRBJ1-5, with D tentatively TRBD1 (5 bases). The length of the CDR3 is 15 residues. Germline V gene sequence: CDR1 SNHLY, CDR2 FYNNEI. V dropped 8 bases and J dropped 1 base, with 15 bases sitting between them. CDR3 in amino acids: CASRAAGRSNQPQHF. The CDR3 region has the DNA TGTGCCAGCCGGGCGGCAGGGAGGAGCAATCAGCCCCAGCATTTT.

This chain uses TRBV2 with TRBJ1-5; no reliable D call. V lost 4 bases and J 6 bases, leaving 10 bases between the germline ends. From germline, CDR1 is SNHLY and CDR2 FYNNEI. The CDR3 runs 13 residues. The CDR3 coding sequence is TGTGCCAGCAGTGTGGCTCGATTTCAGCCCCAGCATTTT. Encoded protein: CASSVARFQPQHF.

The chain recombines TRBV9 with TRBJ2-7; TRBD1 agrees at 10 bases. V was clipped by 2 bases and J by 5 bases; unmatched bases: 10. Germline assignment: CDR1 SGDLS and CDR2 YYNGEE. This CDR3 region has 16 residues. CDR3 DNA: TGTGCCAGCAGCGTTTTCCGGGACAGGGGTGAGGACGAGCAGTACTTC. Its protein product is CASSVFRDRGEDEQYF.

CDR3 bases: TGTGCCAGCAGCCTGGGGACTAGCGGGGGGGCTTCCTACAATGAGCAGTTCTTC. The encoded protein is CASSLGTSGGASYNEQFF. The rearrangement uses TRBV7-2 and TRBJ2-1; TRBD2 aligns across 16 bases. Germline V gene sequence: CDR1 SGHTA, CDR2 FQGNSA. This CDR3 region has 18 residues. V was clipped by 5 bases and J by 1 base; unmatched bases: 5.

J is TRBJ2-1 and V is TRBV19; D perhaps matches TRBD2 (7 bases). CDR3 length: 15 amino acids. From germline, CDR1 is LNHDA and CDR2 SQIVND (reference sequence). Trimming pared 8 bases from V and 4 bases from J, leaving 18 bases between. The CDR3 protein is CASGTGGGPYNEQFF. CDR3 DNA sequence: TGTGCCAGTGGGACTGGGGGGGGCCCATACAATGAGCAGTTCTTC.

This clone has more than one count but fewer than ten. The chain has TRBV18 and TRBJ1-1; maybe TRBD1 (6 bases). This CDR3 has 16 amino acids. V shed 3 bases and J shed 4 bases, with 18 bases lying between them. Germline V gene data show CDR1 as KGHSH and CDR2 as LQKENI. This chain's CDR3 is CASSPLGRQGSTEAFF. The CDR3 nucleotides read TGTGCCAGCTCACCTCTCGGGCGGCAGGGGAGCACTGAAGCTTTCTTT.

This clone showed up just once. The V call is TRBV2, the J call TRBJ2-1; possibly TRBD2 for D (5 bases). In germline, CDR1 is SNHLY, CDR2 FYNNEI. The CDR3 contains 15 residues. V gave up 6 bases and J gave up 7 bases, with 19 bases separating them. In DNA form, the CDR3 reads TGTGCCAGCAGGAGGGTTCTAACCGATCAAAATGAGCAGTTCTTC. Translated: CASRRVLTDQNEQFF.

The rearrangement joins TRBV3-1 (or the pseudogene TRBV3-2) to TRBJ2-2, with 9 positions matching TRBD2. CDR1 is LGHDT, CDR2 YNNKEL, per germline (reference sequence). After removal of 6 bases from V and 7 bases from J, the junction contained 9 bases not matched to a gene. The CDR3 sequence is 15 residues long. The CDR3 bases are TGTGCCAGCAGGCTCGCGGGGGGGCGAAGCGGGGAGCTGTTTTTT. It encodes CASRLAGGRSGELFF.

This chain links TRBV6-5 with TRBJ2-3, with TRBD2 as a possible D gene (6 bases). This CDR3 has 12 residues. V dropped 6 bases and J dropped 9 bases, with 13 bases sitting between them. Germline V lookup: CDR1 MNHEY, CDR2 SVGAGI. In nucleotides, the CDR3 is TGTGCCAGCAGAACAGGCGGGGAAACGCAGTATTTT. Translation: CASRTGGETQYF.

The J gene is TRBJ2-1, the V gene TRBV10-3; TRBD2 agrees at 10 bases. This CDR3 has 14 amino acids. Losses at the gene ends were 7 bases for V and 1 base for J; bases not matched to a gene: 1. The germline V gene has CDR1 ENHRY and CDR2 SYGVKD. This CDR3 reads CAIKGLASYNEQFF. The CDR3 DNA sequence: TGTGCCATCAAGGGACTAGCGTCCTACAATGAGCAGTTCTTC.

The gene calls are TRBV2 and TRBJ2-4; 9 nucleotides line up with TRBD1. The germline V gene has CDR1 SNHLY and CDR2 FYNNEI. V lost 10 bases to trimming and J lost 0 bases; unmatched junction nucleotides: 10. This CDR3 spans 16 amino acids. CDR3: CATSPGQGIAKNIQYF. In nucleotides, the CDR3 is TGTGCCACCTCCCCGGGACAGGGTATAGCCAAAAACATTCAGTACTTC. Drawing the rest from reference TRBV2 and TRBJ2-4, the complete variable domain is EPEVTQTPSHQVTQMGQEVILRCVPISNHLYFYWYRQILGQKVEFLVSFYNNEISEKSEIFDDQFSVERPDGSNFTLKIRSTKLEDSAMYFCATSPGQGIAKNIQYFGAGTRLSVL.

V is TRBV28 and J is TRBJ1-2; 7 bases are shared with TRBD1. CDR1 is MDHEN and CDR2 is SYDVKM in the germline V gene. J was trimmed by 2 bases and V by 6 bases; bases with no gene match: 9. The CDR3 spans 15 residues. The CDR3 sequence: CASRAGSQGNYGYTF. In DNA, the CDR3 is TGTGCCAGCAGGGCCGGTTCACAGGGGAACTATGGCTACACCTTC.

The CDR3 spells CASSPTEALKNIQYF. CDR3 nucleotide sequence: TGTGCCAGCTCACCCACCGAGGCCCTTAAAAACATTCAGTACTTC. The V gene is TRBV18, the J gene TRBJ2-4; D unclear. V lost 3 bases and J lost 4, with 13 bases in between. Germline CDR1 is KGHSH and CDR2 is LQKENI. This CDR3 is 15 amino acids long. Looking up the rest from reference TRBV18 and TRBJ2-4 gives the full variable domain: NAGVMQNPRHLVRRRGQEARLRCSPMKGHSHVYWYRQLPEEGLKFMVYLQKENIIDESGMPKERFSAEFPKEGPSILRIQQVVRGDSAAYFCASSPTEALKNIQYFGAGTRLSVL.

V usage is TRBV29-1 and J usage is TRBJ2-7; D is possibly TRBD1 (6 bases). CDR3 length: 16 amino acids. V was pared by 6 bases and J by 1 base, with 22 bases between. The germline V gene has CDR1 SQVTM and CDR2 ANQGSEA. CDR3 DNA: TGCAGCGTGAAATATTCAACAGGGTCCGTTTCCTACGAGCAGTACTTC. Protein product: CSVKYSTGSVSYEQYF.

The chain carries TRBV5-1 and TRBJ2-7; 8 bases map to TRBD1. Germline CDR1 is SGHRS and CDR2 is YFSETQ. This CDR3 comprises 15 residues. Trimming took 1 base from V and 4 from J; bases not matched to a gene: 7. The CDR3 spells CASSLTGTGRYEQYF. CDR3 DNA sequence: TGCGCCAGCAGCTTGACCGGGACAGGACGTTACGAGCAGTACTTC.

The gene calls are TRBV18 and TRBJ1-1; D remains unclear. Germline values: CDR1 KGHSH, CDR2 LQKENI. Trimming took off 2 bases at V and 4 bases at J, with 8 bases between the two ends. The CDR3 is 13 residues long. CDR3 in amino acids: CASSPSSFTEAFF. For the CDR3, the DNA is TGTGCCAGCTCACCATCTTCCTTCACTGAAGCTTTCTTT.

V and J are TRBV7-7 and TRBJ2-1; perhaps TRBD1 as D (5 bases). CDR1 and CDR2 (germline): SSHAT, FNYEAQ (reference sequence). The CDR3 runs 13 residues. Between the trimmed V and J ends, which lost 3 bases and 3 bases, there was a span of 6 bases. The CDR3 DNA is TGTGCCAGCAGCTTTACAGGCTACAATGAGCAGTTCTTC. It codes for CASSFTGYNEQFF.

A word on this clone: Other nucleotide sequences from this sample produce the same CDR3. The J gene is TRBJ1-1, the V gene TRBV7-2; TRBD1 agrees at 7 bases. The CDR3 has 14 amino acids. CDR1 SGHTA and CDR2 FQGNSA come from the germline V gene. J was trimmed by 1 base and V by 6 bases; bases with no gene match: 5. The CDR3 DNA reads TGTGCCAGCAGTATTAGACAGGGGAACACTGAAGCTTTCTTT. As protein: CASSIRQGNTEAFF. The entire variable domain, with the rest obtained from reference TRBV7-2 and TRBJ1-1, is as follows: GAGVSQSPSNKVTEKGKDVELRCDPISGHTALYWYRQSLGQGLEFLIYFQGNSAPDKSGLPSDRFSAERTGGSVSTLTIQRTQQEDSAVYLCASSIRQGNTEAFFGQGTRLTVV.

This clone was found once. The rearrangement links TRBV12-3 or TRBV12-4 to TRBJ1-5, with D perhaps matching TRBD1 (6 bases). Trimming pared 6 bases from V and 7 bases from J, leaving 13 bases between. The CDR3 is 13 residues long. CDR3 in DNA: TGTGCCAGCAGACCAGGGGTGAGACAGCCCCAGCATTTT. This translates into CASRPGVRQPQHF.

The chain couples TRBV7-9 to TRBJ1-4; D not resolved. This CDR3 contains 14 residues. Germline values: CDR1 SEHNR, CDR2 FQNEAQ (reference sequence). The ends were cut back, 2 bases at V and 5 bases at J, with 9 bases in the middle. Written as DNA, the CDR3 is TGTGCCAGCAGCTTACCCCCCCGGAATGAAAAACTGTTTTTT. Translating gives CASSLPPRNEKLFF.

The chain carries TRBV19 and TRBJ2-7; 11 bases map to TRBD1. The CDR3 runs to 16 residues. V lost 6 bases and J lost 3; bases outside the gene matches: 10. Germline-derived CDR1 and CDR2 are LNHDA and SQIVND (reference sequence). The DNA of the CDR3 is TGTGCCAGTAGCTCCCTTGGGGGGACAGGGGGCTACGAGCAGTACTTC. As protein: CASSSLGGTGGYEQYF.